The 15 T cell receptor beta chains in this list originate from one sample, sequenced in a study of shared clonotypes between healthy human individuals. The method was immunoSEQ multiplex PCR; TCRdb's version includes in-frame clones alone and lacks a portion of them. Of about 490,000 clones listed, 81% are singletons. Sequencing was carried out using PBMCs. The receptors stem from a middle-aged woman in good health. Some clones in this sample may be carry-over from other donors' samples.

This clone was seen repeatedly, ten times or more. V usage is TRBV5-4 and J usage is TRBJ2-3; 13 nucleotides agree with TRBD2. J was trimmed by 2 bases and V by 3 bases; bases with no gene match: 3. This CDR3 has 16 amino acids. CDR1 SGHNT and CDR2 YYREEE come from the germline V gene (reference sequence). The CDR3 protein is CASSSGLAGITDTQYF. Written as DNA, the CDR3 is TGTGCCAGCAGCTCGGGACTAGCGGGGATCACAGATACGCAGTATTTT. Combining the CDR3 with reference TRBV5-4 and TRBJ2-3 gives the whole variable domain ETGVTQSPTHLIKTRGQQVTLRCSSQSGHNTVSWYQQALGQGPQFIFQYYREEENGRGNFPPRFSGLQFPNYSSELNVNALELDDSALYLCASSSGLAGITDTQYFGPGTRLTVL.

The table lists this clone with a few counts. At the DNA level, this CDR3 is encoded by other sequences in the same sample as well. V is TRBV18 and J is TRBJ2-2; D is unclear. The CDR3 is 15 amino acids. Looked up from germline, CDR1 is KGHSH and CDR2 is LQKENI. V gave up 1 base and J gave up 0 bases, with 6 bases separating them. This CDR3 reads CASSPRLTNTGELFF. In DNA form, the CDR3 reads TGTGCCAGCTCACCACGACTCACGAACACCGGGGAGCTGTTTTTT.

The chain is built from TRBV6-4 and TRBJ1-1; TRBD1 aligns across 7 bases. This CDR3 contains 13 residues. Germline V gene sequence: CDR1 MRHNA, CDR2 SNTAGT. V trimming: 2 bases; J trimming: 5 bases; junction bases outside the gene matches: 2. CDR3 region: CASSDQGGTEAFF. CDR3 bases: TGTGCCAGCAGTGACCAGGGGGGGACTGAAGCTTTCTTT.

The chain couples TRBV7-6 to TRBJ2-1, with 15 bases fitting TRBD2. Per germline, CDR1 SGHVS and CDR2 FNYEAQ. This CDR3 comprises 20 residues. The junction had 11 bases not matched to a gene; V was cut back by 5 bases and J by 0 bases. The CDR3 DNA sequence: TGTGCCAGCAGCCCAACCCCGGGACTAGCGGGAGGTGCCTCCTACAATGAGCAGTTCTTC. It codes for CASSPTPGLAGGASYNEQFF.

The chain combines TRBV6-5 with TRBJ1-1, with 12 nucleotides matching TRBD1. CDR1 is MNHEY and CDR2 is SVGAGI in the germline V gene. V dropped 4 bases and J dropped 11; count of bases not matched to a gene: 5. The CDR3 runs 13 residues. CDR3 nucleotide sequence: TGTGCCAGCAGTTTGGGGACAGGGGGCACGGCTTTCTTT. Its protein is CASSLGTGGTAFF.

This clone appeared a few times. The rearrangement uses TRBV18 and TRBJ1-1, with D perhaps TRBD1 (5 bases). CDR3 length: 13 amino acids. The V gene's germline CDR1 is KGHSH and CDR2 LQKENI. Trimming pared 4 bases from V and 1 base from J, leaving 7 bases between. CDR3 amino acids: CASSRDWNTEAFF. As DNA, the CDR3 is TGTGCCAGCTCACGGGACTGGAACACTGAAGCTTTCTTT.

The CDR3: CASSIRGENTEAFF. The CDR3 DNA reads as TGTGCCAGTAGTATAAGAGGGGAGAACACTGAAGCTTTCTTT. The chain carries TRBV19 and TRBJ1-1, with TRBD1 as a possible D gene (5 bases). Germline V CDR1 and CDR2: LNHDA, SQIVND (reference sequence). V was trimmed by 2 bases and J by 1 base, leaving 8 bases between them. The CDR3 covers 14 residues.

The genes are TRBV30 and TRBJ2-1; 11 bases match TRBD2. With V trimmed by 3 bases and J by 9 bases, 13 bases remained unmatched. The germline CDR1 and CDR2 sequences are GTSNPN and SVGIG (reference sequence). This CDR3 has 16 amino acids. The DNA of the CDR3 is TGTGCCTGGAGGTTGGGAACTAGCGGGAGTTTTGTTGAGCAGTTCTTC. It translates to CAWRLGTSGSFVEQFF.

This clone was detected a few times. Since a far larger clone is one base different, this is likely a read error. This sample includes further DNA sequences coding for the same CDR3. The chain carries TRBV9 and TRBJ1-5; the match to TRBD1 covers 7 bases. The CDR3 has 15 amino acids. Germline lookup yields CDR1 SGDLS and CDR2 YYNGEE. The V and J ends lost 8 bases and 7 bases, in that order; junction bases with no gene match: 15. In DNA form, the CDR3 reads TGTGCCAGTAGCCTACAGGGGCGTTCGGGGCAGCCCCAGCATTTT. This codes for CASSLQGRSGQPQHF.

CDR3 region: CASSLTGGLNNEQFF. CDR3 nucleotide sequence: TGCGCCAGCAGCTTGACGGGCGGTCTGAACAATGAGCAGTTCTTC. The chain links TRBV5-1 to TRBJ2-1; D is undetermined. V was cut by 1 base and J by 5 bases, with 13 bases left in between. Looked up from germline, CDR1 is SGHRS and CDR2 is YFSETQ. CDR3 length: 15 residues.

As for this clone: A far more abundant clone sits one base away, making this likely a read error. Because it lacks the conserved phenylalanine or tryptophan at the end, this CDR3 is likely a read error. V is TRBV7-6 and J is TRBJ1-2; D perhaps matches TRBD1 (6 bases). The CDR3 consists of 15 residues. Germline values: CDR1 SGHVS, CDR2 FNYEAQ. Trimming took off 4 bases at V and 4 bases at J, with 16 bases between the two ends. This CDR3 is CASSSAPGTRYGYTV. The CDR3 DNA follows: TGTGCCAGCAGCTCAGCCCCCGGGACACGCTATGGCTACACCGTC.

The V call is TRBV30, the J call TRBJ1-2; TRBD1 matches 8 bases. Per germline, CDR1 GTSNPN and CDR2 SVGIG (reference sequence). The V and J ends lost 2 bases and 2 bases, in that order; junction bases with no gene match: 13. There are 17 residues in the CDR3. CDR3 in DNA: TGTGCCTGGAGTCGCATCCCTGCCGGGACAGGCAACTATGGCTACACCTTC. This translates into CAWSRIPAGTGNYGYTF.

The V call is TRBV6-6, the J call TRBJ2-7; TRBD2 agrees at 9 bases. The CDR3 length is 15 residues. CDR1 and CDR2 from the germline V gene are MNHNY and SVGAGI (reference sequence). V lost 6 bases and J lost 4; bases outside the gene matches: 10. The CDR3 reads CASSPAGGIAYEQYF. DNA of the CDR3: TGTGCCAGCAGCCCCGCGGGAGGGATTGCTTACGAGCAGTACTTC.

This chain connects TRBV5-1 to TRBJ1-4; D is unresolved. The V gene's germline CDR1 is SGHRS and CDR2 YFSETQ. The CDR3 covers 14 residues. The V gene lost 7 bases and the J gene lost 16 bases, with 26 bases spanning the gap. In DNA form, the CDR3 reads TGCGCCAGCGGCCGTATTCCAGACCAAGTTTCTCCGTTTTTT. Its protein product is CASGRIPDQVSPFF.

The chain recombines TRBV5-1 with TRBJ2-7; 10 bases are shared with TRBD2. Germline V gene lookup returns CDR1 SGHRS and CDR2 YFSETQ. This CDR3 spans 14 amino acids. Germline trimming cut 4 bases from V and 2 bases from J; bases unmatched to any gene: 3. For the CDR3, the DNA is TGCGCCAGCAGCCCAACTAGCGGGACCTACGAGCAGTACTTC. Translation: CASSPTSGTYEQYF.